Listed below are T cell receptor beta chains from one sample, sequenced in a study of T cell responses to AZD1222 COVID-19 vaccine. The table came from immunoSEQ multiplex PCR; TCRdb's copy has only in-frame clones and leaves some out. The sample consists of 100,000 to 150,000 clones, around 90% of them appearing once. The sequences come from peripheral blood, collected on day 0 of AZD1222 vaccination. Receptor source: an adult in good health. CDR3s include the opening cysteine and the closing phenylalanine or tryptophan. Each record gives: V gene, clone size, J gene, D gene, CDR3 DNA, CDR3 protein. A D gene is named only where the DNA matches it firmly. Clone size, where shown, is once, few, many, or a class for clones that have expanded.

V gene: TRBV29-1; clone size: few; J gene: TRBJ1-1; D gene: -; CDR3 DNA: TGCAGCGTGAAAAAGCTGAACACTGAAGCTTTCTTT; CDR3 protein: CSVKKLNTEAFF
V gene: TRBV18; clone size: -; J gene: TRBJ2-1; D gene: TRBD2; CDR3 DNA: TGTGCCAGCTCACCGGCGGGGGGGAAGGGTGAGCAGTTCTTC; CDR3 protein: CASSPAGGKGEQFF
V gene: TRBV19; clone size: -; J gene: TRBJ1-5; D gene: -; CDR3 DNA: TGTGCCAGTAGACCCGGGACCTATTACAATCAGCCCCAGCATTTT; CDR3 protein: CASRPGTYYNQPQHF
V gene: TRBV6-5; clone size: once; J gene: TRBJ1-5; D gene: -; CDR3 DNA: TGTGCCAGCAGGGATGATCAGCCCCAGCATTTT; CDR3 protein: CASRDDQPQHF
V gene: TRBV7-6; clone size: -; J gene: TRBJ1-2; D gene: -; CDR3 DNA: TGTGCGACAGGCTTAGGATATGGCTACACCTTC; CDR3 protein: CATGLGYGYTF
V gene: TRBV5-1; clone size: few; J gene: TRBJ1-2; D gene: TRBD1; CDR3 DNA: TGCGCCAGCAGAAACCGGGACAGGGGGCTGGGCTATGGCTACACCTTC; CDR3 protein: CASRNRDRGLGYGYTF
V gene: TRBV5-1; clone size: -; J gene: TRBJ1-1; D gene: -; CDR3 DNA: TGCGCCAGCAGCTTCGAGGGTGACACTGAAGCTTTCTTT; CDR3 protein: CASSFEGDTEAFF
V gene: TRBV19; clone size: -; J gene: TRBJ2-1; D gene: TRBD1; CDR3 DNA: TGTGCCAGTAGTATTGGGGGACAGCCCTACAATGAGCAGTTCTTC; CDR3 protein: CASSIGGQPYNEQFF
V gene: TRBV3-1/TRBV3-2; clone size: -; J gene: TRBJ2-7; D gene: -; CDR3 DNA: TGTGCCAGCAGCCAAGAACACGTGCGACTAGACAACTACGAGCAGTACTTC; CDR3 protein: CASSQEHVRLDNYEQYF
V gene: TRBV19; clone size: -; J gene: TRBJ1-2; D gene: -; CDR3 DNA: TGTGCCAGTAGTATACAACAGGGAGGGTATGGCTACACCTTC; CDR3 protein: CASSIQQGGYGYTF
V gene: TRBV4-2; clone size: -; J gene: TRBJ1-6; D gene: -; CDR3 DNA: TGTGCCAGCAGCCAAGGTCAGGGAAATTCACCCCTCCACTTT; CDR3 protein: CASSQGQGNSPLHF
V gene: TRBV7-2; clone size: -; J gene: TRBJ1-5; D gene: -; CDR3 DNA: TGTGCCAGCAGCTTGAGGCAGGGTGGACAGCCCCAGCATTTT; CDR3 protein: CASSLRQGGQPQHF
V gene: TRBV4-2; clone size: -; J gene: TRBJ2-7; D gene: TRBD1; CDR3 DNA: TGTGCCAGCAGCCAAAACCTGGGACAGGGGATACACGAGCAGTACTTC; CDR3 protein: CASSQNLGQGIHEQYF
V gene: TRBV5-6; clone size: -; J gene: TRBJ2-1; D gene: -; CDR3 DNA: TGTGCCAGCAGCCGTACCGGGGACTACAATGAGCAGTTCTTC; CDR3 protein: CASSRTGDYNEQFF
V gene: TRBV28; clone size: once; J gene: TRBJ2-1; D gene: TRBD2; CDR3 DNA: TGTGCCAGCAGTTTATCGAGCGGGGGATTCAATGAGCAGTTCTTC; CDR3 protein: CASSLSSGGFNEQFF
V gene: TRBV19; clone size: -; J gene: TRBJ1-1; D gene: -; CDR3 DNA: TGTGCCAGTAAGTCAGGGCTCGGCACTGAAGCTTTCTTT; CDR3 protein: CASKSGLGTEAFF
V gene: TRBV30; clone size: -; J gene: TRBJ1-6; D gene: -; CDR3 DNA: TGTGCCTGGAGCGGGGGGCCTGCTTCACCCCTCCACTTT; CDR3 protein: CAWSGGPASPLHF
V gene: TRBV19; clone size: -; J gene: TRBJ2-1; D gene: TRBD2; CDR3 DNA: TGTGCCAGTAAGACGGGGCTAGCGGTTATAAATGAGCAGTTCTTC; CDR3 protein: CASKTGLAVINEQFF